Listed here are 23 T cell receptor beta chains from one sample, sequenced in a study of tumor-infiltrating lymphocytes in primary liver carcinoma. The input was approximately 500 ng total RNA; TCR beta cDNA was made from it with a constant-region primer. A slightly modified ARM-PCR protocol with three nested multiplex PCR rounds produced these TCR beta libraries. The first two PCR rounds, roughly 10 cycles each, used TRBV1-TRBV30 forward primers and a C-beta reverse primer. TCRdb re-analysed the multiplex PCR reads in MiXCR, keeping a single row per CDR3 protein. The sample yields approximately 310,000 distinct CDR3 sequences, over 55% seen once. The researchers obtained blood RNA from unsorted whole blood and also extracted germline DNA. The specimen was peripheral blood. The source of these receptors is a man aged 40-50 years with primary liver carcinoma and hepatitis B virus infection.

In regard to this clonotype: A read error is possible here, since a much larger clone lies one base away. The gene calls are TRBV6-2 or TRBV6-3 and TRBJ1-1, with a weak D call TRBD1 (6 bases). Germline assignment: CDR1 MNHEY and CDR2 SVGEGT. There are 14 residues in the CDR3. This CDR3 reads CVSSFGQFNTEAFF. Here the CDR3 DNA reads TGTGTCAGCAGCTTTGGACAGTTTAACACTGAAGCTTTCTTT.

The chain joins TRBV5-5 to TRBJ1-5; TRBD2 is a possible D gene (6 bases). The J call may be in error: the DNA end matches TRBJ2-3 better. CDR1 is SGHKS and CDR2 is YYEKEE in the germline V gene (reference sequence). The CDR3 loop spans 15 amino acids. This chain's CDR3 is CASSAGRNSNQPQYF. The DNA for the CDR3 is TGTGCCAGCAGCGCGGGACGGAATAGCAATCAACCCCAGTATTTT.

For this clonotype: Given a much more abundant clone one base away, this may be a read error. CDR3 nucleotides: TGCAGCGCTGTAAGACTAGCGGGAGGGTCCGAGACCCAGTACTTC. Its protein product is CSAVRLAGGSETQYF. J is TRBJ2-5 and V is TRBV29-1, with 14 bases lining up with TRBD2. Per germline, CDR1 SQVTM and CDR2 ANQGSEA. The CDR3 has 15 residues. V trimming: 7 bases; J trimming: 5 bases; junction bases outside the gene matches: 9.

In regard to this clonotype: Germline and junction disagree at one end, which may indicate a read error. This sequence joins TRBV7-9 and TRBJ2-2; 14 bases fit TRBD2. CDR3 length: 16 residues. Germline V gene sequence: CDR1 SEHNR, CDR2 FQNEAQ (reference sequence). This chain's CDR3 is CASSHRTSGRTGKLSF. As DNA, the CDR3 is TGTGCCAGCAGCCATAGGACTAGCGGGAGGACCGGGAAGCTGTCTTTT.

This clonotype has only one observation. A read error may be the cause here, since a much bigger clone is one base away. This chain joins TRBV6-1 and TRBJ2-3, with TRBD1 identical over 9 bases. The CDR3 consists of 15 residues. Looked up from germline, CDR1 is MNHNS and CDR2 is SASEGT. CDR3 coding DNA: TGTGGCAGCAGTGAGGGGACAGGGCCCACAGATACGCAGTATTTT. Translation: CGSSEGTGPTDTQYF.

The CDR3 loop is CAWSVQATLGEKLFF. The CDR3 nucleotides are TGTGCCTGGAGCGTACAAGCCACTCTTGGAGAAAAACTGTTTTTT. The rearrangement joins TRBV30 to TRBJ1-4; no clear D gene. CDR3 length: 15 amino acids. V lost 3 bases and J lost 8, with 19 bases in between. The germline CDR1 and CDR2 sequences are GTSNPN and SVGIG (reference sequence).

This clonotype was recorded at least ten times. The V gene is TRBV6-5, the J gene TRBJ2-4; TRBD1 might be the D (6 bases). V lost 2 bases, J lost 2 bases, and 13 bases lay in between. The CDR3 length is 16 residues. Germline values: CDR1 MNHEY, CDR2 SVGAGI. As DNA, the CDR3 is TGTGCCAGCAGTTACGTTGGCAGGGGCCCCAAAAACATTCAGTACTTC. Its protein is CASSYVGRGPKNIQYF.

With respect to this clonotype: Possible read error: a much larger clone is one base away. The chain links TRBV10-3 to TRBJ2-7, with 10 positions matching TRBD1. CDR1 is ENHRY and CDR2 is SYGVKD in the germline V gene. V was pared by 4 bases and J by 5 bases, with 8 bases of the junction left unmatched. The CDR3 sequence is 15 residues long. The CDR3 loop reads CAISGLGQGEDEQYF. The CDR3 DNA reads TGTGCCATCAGTGGACTAGGACAGGGGGAGGACGAGCAGTACTTC.

This clonotype appeared a few times. The rearrangement uses TRBV12-3 or TRBV12-4 and TRBJ2-7, with 9 bases identical to TRBD1. CDR3 length: 12 residues. J gave up 9 bases and V 6 bases, and 6 bases lay outside the gene matches. CDR3 protein: CASRQGQGVQYF. CDR3 coding DNA: TGTGCCAGCAGGCAGGGACAGGGTGTGCAGTACTTC.

This clonotype showed up many times. This chain uses TRBV7-9 with TRBJ2-1; D is unclear. The CDR3 has 12 residues. Germline V gene lookup returns CDR1 SEHNR and CDR2 FQNEAQ (reference sequence). Trimming pared 1 base from V and 8 bases from J, leaving 6 bases between. In DNA form, the CDR3 reads TGTGCCAGCAGCTTAGTGAACCATGAGCAGTTCTTC. Translating it yields CASSLVNHEQFF.

Details on this clonotype: A read error may be the cause here, since a much bigger clone is one base away. V gene TRBV12-3 or TRBV12-4 combines with J gene TRBJ2-1; D not resolved. Trimming removed 4 bases at V and 12 bases at J, with 10 bases between. There are 11 residues in the CDR3. Here the CDR3 reads CASSSTDPQFF. The DNA of the CDR3 is TGTGCCAGCAGTTCTACGGATCCGCAGTTCTTC.

This clonotype was counted between two and nine times. The rearrangement joins TRBV5-6 to TRBJ1-1; D unclear. Germline CDR1 and CDR2: SGHDT and YYEEEE. The CDR3 has 13 residues. V lost 0 bases and J lost 7, with 10 bases in between. CDR3 sequence reads: CASSLAGPYEAFF. In DNA form, the CDR3 reads TGTGCCAGCAGCTTGGCGGGCCCCTATGAAGCTTTCTTT.

The CDR3 reads CASSYSGGSNQPQHF. CDR3 DNA: TGCGCCAGCAGCTACTCAGGGGGTAGCAATCAGCCCCAGCATTTT. The J gene is TRBJ1-5, the V gene TRBV5-1; 7 nucleotides agree with TRBD1. The V gene's germline CDR1 is SGHRS and CDR2 YFSETQ. The V and J ends lost 3 bases and 0 bases, in that order; junction bases with no gene match: 3. CDR3 size: 15 residues.

The chain is built from TRBV7-8 and TRBJ2-3; 14 bases fit TRBD2. V lost 4 bases to trimming and J lost 1 base; unmatched junction nucleotides: 7. This CDR3 contains 18 residues. Per the germline V gene, CDR1 is SGHVS and CDR2 is FQNEAQ. CDR3 region: CASSSRLAGGWGTDTQYF. The CDR3 coding sequence is TGTGCCAGCAGCTCCCGACTAGCGGGAGGGTGGGGCACAGATACGCAGTATTTT.

The J gene is TRBJ1-1, the V gene TRBV5-1, with a weak D call TRBD1 (5 bases). CDR3 length: 14 amino acids. V shed 7 bases and J shed 5 bases, with 18 bases lying between them. Germline CDR1 and CDR2: SGHRS and YFSETQ. CDR3 region: CASSAGGSRTEAFF. The CDR3 coding sequence is TGCGCCAGCTCTGCGGGGGGGAGTCGGACTGAAGCTTTCTTT.

This clonotype showed up many times. This chain uses TRBV11-2 with TRBJ2-5; perhaps TRBD2 as D (6 bases). V shed 5 bases and J shed 2 bases, with 9 bases lying between them. The length of the CDR3 is 13 residues. CDR1 and CDR2 (germline): SGHAT, FQNNGV. CDR3: CASSPAGQETQYF. The CDR3 nucleotides are TGTGCCAGCAGCCCCGCGGGGCAAGAGACCCAGTACTTC.

The chain recombines TRBV6-6 with TRBJ2-3, with 9 bases matching TRBD2. With 2 bases clipped from V and 2 bases from J, the junction kept 8 bases outside the gene matches. This CDR3 region has 17 residues. Germline V gives CDR1 MNHNY, CDR2 SVGAGI (reference sequence). The CDR3 loop reads CASSYTSLAGITDTQYF. DNA of the CDR3: TGTGCCAGCAGTTACACATCCCTAGCGGGGATCACAGATACGCAGTATTTT.

As concerns this clonotype: Since a much larger clone is just one base distant, this may be a read error. The chain links TRBV5-5 to TRBJ2-1; D possibly uses TRBD1 or TRBD2 (6 bases each). Germline V lookup: CDR1 SGHKS, CDR2 YYEKEE (reference sequence). The CDR3 is made up of 15 amino acids. CDR3 bases: TGTGCCAACAGCTTGGAGGGGGGATCCTACAATGAGCAGTTCTTC. Translation gives CANSLEGGSYNEQFF.

This clonotype was detected many times. This rearrangement joins TRBV11-3 to TRBJ1-5; D unclear. CDR1 and CDR2 (germline): SGHNT, YENEEA. Trimming shortened V by 5 bases and J by 0 bases, and 17 bases separated the two germline ends. The CDR3 spans 17 residues. CDR3 protein: CASSPSGQRISNQPQHF. For the CDR3, the DNA is TGTGCCAGCAGCCCCTCGGGTCAGAGGATTAGCAATCAGCCCCAGCATTTT.

The chain joins TRBV30 to TRBJ2-5, with no clear D. The CDR3 is made up of 11 amino acids. Germline CDR1 reads GTSNPN; CDR2 reads SVGIG (reference sequence). Trimming left V 7 bases short and J 4 bases short, with 10 bases between. CDR3 sequence: CASEASETQYF. The CDR3 DNA sequence: TGTGCCTCTGAGGCATCAGAGACCCAGTACTTC.

With respect to this clonotype: Being one base from a much bigger clone, this may be a read error. The V gene is TRBV6-5, the J gene TRBJ2-1; 10 nucleotides align to TRBD2. Germline CDR1 is MNHEY and CDR2 is SVGAGI. This CDR3 has 15 amino acids. In nucleotides, the CDR3 is TGTGCCAGCAGTTACACTAGCGGGATGTACAATGGGCAGTTCTTC. The encoded protein is CASSYTSGMYNGQFF.

In its sample, this clonotype was seen many times. The rearrangement joins TRBV5-4 to TRBJ2-3; possible D gene TRBD2, 6 bases. The CDR3 covers 16 residues. Trimming cost V 0 bases and J 3 bases, with 14 bases left between them. The germline CDR1 and CDR2 sequences are SGHNT and YYREEE (reference sequence). The CDR3 loop is CASSLGLDRGTDTQYF. CDR3 nucleotides: TGTGCCAGCAGCTTGGGACTAGATAGGGGAACAGATACGCAGTATTTT.

Only one count was recorded for this clonotype. One junction end does not reproduce the germline sequence, and a read error may be involved. CDR3 DNA sequence: TGTACCAGCAGTCTTCCGGGGCTAGCTTCAGATACGCAGTATTTT. Its translation is CTSSLPGLASDTQYF. This chain connects TRBV6-2 or TRBV6-3 to TRBJ2-3; the D gene could be TRBD1 or TRBD2 (5 bases each). CDR1 and CDR2 from the germline V gene are MNHEY and SVGEGT. The CDR3 consists of 15 residues.